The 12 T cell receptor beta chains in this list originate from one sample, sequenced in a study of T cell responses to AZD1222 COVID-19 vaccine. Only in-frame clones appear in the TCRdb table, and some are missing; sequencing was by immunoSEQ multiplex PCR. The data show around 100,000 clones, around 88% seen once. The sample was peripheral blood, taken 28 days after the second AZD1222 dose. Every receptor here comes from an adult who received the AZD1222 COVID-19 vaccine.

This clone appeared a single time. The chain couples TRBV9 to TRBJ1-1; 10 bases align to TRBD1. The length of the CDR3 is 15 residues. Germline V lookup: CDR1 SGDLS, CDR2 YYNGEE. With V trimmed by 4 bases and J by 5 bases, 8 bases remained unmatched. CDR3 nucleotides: TGTGCCAGCAGCCCTCAGGGACAGGGGAGTACTGAAGCTTTCTTT. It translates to CASSPQGQGSTEAFF.

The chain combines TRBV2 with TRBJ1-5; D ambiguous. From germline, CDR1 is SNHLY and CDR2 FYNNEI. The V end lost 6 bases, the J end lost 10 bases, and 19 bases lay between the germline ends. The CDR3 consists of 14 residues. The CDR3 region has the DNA TGTGCCAGCAGAGTAACGGGCTGGGATGACCCCCAGCATTTT. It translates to CASRVTGWDDPQHF.

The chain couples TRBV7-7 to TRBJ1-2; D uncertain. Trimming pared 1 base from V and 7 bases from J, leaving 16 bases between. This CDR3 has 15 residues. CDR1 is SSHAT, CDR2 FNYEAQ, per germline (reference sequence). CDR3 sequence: CASSLESPLSSGYTF. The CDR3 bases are TGTGCCAGCAGCTTAGAATCACCGCTATCCTCTGGCTACACCTTC.

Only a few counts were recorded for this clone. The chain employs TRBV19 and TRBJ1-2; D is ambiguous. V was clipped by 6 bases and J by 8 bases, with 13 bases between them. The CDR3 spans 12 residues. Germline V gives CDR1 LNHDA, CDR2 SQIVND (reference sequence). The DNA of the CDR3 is TGTGCCAGTAGACGGTCCGTGGGGGGCTACACCTTC. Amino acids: CASRRSVGGYTF.

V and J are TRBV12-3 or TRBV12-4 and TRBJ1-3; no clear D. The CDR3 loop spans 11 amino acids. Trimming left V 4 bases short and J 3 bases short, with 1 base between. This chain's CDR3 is CASSYGNTIYF. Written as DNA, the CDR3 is TGTGCCAGCAGTTATGGAAACACCATATATTTT.

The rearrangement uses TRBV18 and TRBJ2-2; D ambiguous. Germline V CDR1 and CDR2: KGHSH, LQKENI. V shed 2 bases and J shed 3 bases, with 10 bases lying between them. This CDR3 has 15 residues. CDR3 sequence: CASSPTATDTGELFF. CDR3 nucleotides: TGTGCCAGCTCACCAACGGCGACGGACACCGGGGAGCTGTTTTTT.

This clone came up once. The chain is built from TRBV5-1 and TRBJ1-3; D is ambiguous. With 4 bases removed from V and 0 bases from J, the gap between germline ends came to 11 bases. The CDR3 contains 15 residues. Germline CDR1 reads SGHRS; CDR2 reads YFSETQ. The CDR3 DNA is TGCGCCAGCAGCAAATCAACAGACTCTGGAAACACCATATATTTT. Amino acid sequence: CASSKSTDSGNTIYF.

The CDR3 loop is CASSDGLAGATDTQYF. As DNA, the CDR3 is TGTGCCAGCAGTGACGGACTAGCGGGGGCCACAGATACGCAGTATTTT. This chain uses TRBV6-4 with TRBJ2-3; 13 bases are a match to TRBD2. The germline CDR1 and CDR2 sequences are MRHNA and SNTAGT. V trimming: 2 bases; J trimming: 2 bases; junction bases outside the gene matches: 1. This CDR3 has 16 amino acids.

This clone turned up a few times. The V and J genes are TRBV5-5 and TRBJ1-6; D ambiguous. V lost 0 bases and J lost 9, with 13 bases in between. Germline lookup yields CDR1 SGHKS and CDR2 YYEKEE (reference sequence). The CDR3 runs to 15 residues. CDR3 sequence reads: CASSLVELTSSPLHF. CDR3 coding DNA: TGTGCCAGCAGCTTGGTCGAATTGACAAGTTCACCCCTCCACTTT.

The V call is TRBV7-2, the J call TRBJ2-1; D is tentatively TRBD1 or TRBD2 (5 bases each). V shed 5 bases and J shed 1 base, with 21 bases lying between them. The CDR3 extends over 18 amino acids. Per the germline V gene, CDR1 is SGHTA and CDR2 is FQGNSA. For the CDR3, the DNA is TGTGCCAGCAGCACCCCTCCCGCGGGTGGGGGATCCTACAATGAGCAGTTCTTC. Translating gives CASSTPPAGGGSYNEQFF.

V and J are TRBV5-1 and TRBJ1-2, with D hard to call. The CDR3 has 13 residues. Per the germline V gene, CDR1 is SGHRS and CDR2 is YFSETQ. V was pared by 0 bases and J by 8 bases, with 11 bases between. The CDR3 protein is CASSLGPDRGYTF. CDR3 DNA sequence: TGCGCCAGCAGCTTGGGCCCGGATAGGGGCTACACCTTC.

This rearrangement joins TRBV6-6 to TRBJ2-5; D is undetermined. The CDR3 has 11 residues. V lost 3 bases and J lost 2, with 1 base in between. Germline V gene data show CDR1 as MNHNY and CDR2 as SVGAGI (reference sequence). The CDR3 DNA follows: TGTGCCAGCAGTTATCAAGAGACCCAGTACTTC. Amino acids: CASSYQETQYF.